What follows are 13 T cell receptor beta chains derived from one specimen sequenced in a study of blood T cells in healthy people across ages (dated by TCRdb to 2013 to 2016). Library creation used 5' RACE. Sequencer: Illumina HiSeq 2500. A second about 7 to 11 cycle PCR used a sample-barcoded 5' primer and a J-beta primer mix. The public reads were reprocessed in TCRdb via fastp at Q25 and MiXCR, keeping in-frame beta chains. Every CDR3 protein is listed once, alongside the most common genes and DNA of its rows. Across this sample there are almost 1 million distinct CDR3 sequences, with approximately 50% seen only once. The top ten clones comprise around a fifth of the sample. The specimen sequenced was blood. The receptors were sampled from a woman aged 55-70 years in good health.

This clonotype showed up just a few times. V is TRBV10-2 and J is TRBJ2-3, with 7 bases identical to TRBD1. CDR1 and CDR2 from the germline V gene are WSHSY and SAAADI. This CDR3 comprises 13 residues. J lost 4 bases, V lost 6 bases, and 4 bases had no gene match. The CDR3 here is CASRQGVSDTQYF. CDR3 nucleotide sequence: TGCGCCAGCAGGCAGGGGGTTTCAGATACGCAGTATTTT.

J is TRBJ2-3 and V is TRBV5-1; TRBD2 matches at 8 bases. CDR1 and CDR2 (germline): SGHRS, YFSETQ. With V trimmed by 0 bases and J by 8 bases, 8 bases remained unmatched. The CDR3 is 15 amino acids. The DNA of the CDR3 is TGCGCCAGCAGCTTGGTTCGGGAGGGCTTGGGTACGCAGTATTTT. Translation gives CASSLVREGLGTQYF.

The chain couples TRBV6-5 to TRBJ1-6; TRBD1 might be the D (5 bases). CDR1 and CDR2 from the germline V gene are MNHEY and SVGAGI. Trimming removed 0 bases from V and 8 bases from J, with 11 bases in between. There are 15 residues in the CDR3. CDR3 DNA: TGTGCCAGCAGTTACTCGGGGCAGGGCTATTCACCCCTCCACTTT. Protein: CASSYSGQGYSPLHF.

The gene calls are TRBV12-3 or TRBV12-4 and TRBJ2-3; D is unresolved. The V gene lost 3 bases and the J gene lost 1 base, with 8 bases spanning the gap. The CDR3 is made up of 14 amino acids. The CDR3 reads CASSFLEGTDTQYF. CDR3 coding DNA: TGTGCCAGCAGTTTTCTCGAGGGCACAGATACGCAGTATTTT.

The V gene is TRBV4-1, the J gene TRBJ1-2; TRBD1 might be the D (6 bases). Looked up from germline, CDR1 is MGHRA and CDR2 is YSYEKL. There are 16 residues in the CDR3. Trimming took off 6 bases at V and 7 bases at J, with 24 bases between the two ends. CDR3 loop: CASRHGRGKLGTGYTF. CDR3 bases: TGCGCCAGCAGGCACGGGAGGGGGAAACTCGGGACTGGCTACACCTTC.

The chain couples TRBV14 to TRBJ1-1, with D perhaps TRBD1 (5 bases). The CDR3 loop spans 13 amino acids. Germline CDR1 reads SGHDN; CDR2 reads FVKESK. The V and J ends lost 6 bases and 8 bases respectively, with 16 bases between them. In DNA form, the CDR3 reads TGTGCCAGCAGACGGGGCGGAGGATCAGAAGCTTTCTTT. Its translation: CASRRGGGSEAFF. Complete variable domain (other parts from reference TRBV14 and TRBJ1-1): EAGVTQFPSHSVIEKGQTVTLRCDPISGHDNLYWYRRVMGKEIKFLLHFVKESKQDESGMPNNRFLAERTGGTYSTLKVQPAELEDSGVYFCASRRGGGSEAFFGQGTRLTVV.

This clonotype was counted a few times. The chain carries TRBV20-1 and TRBJ2-1; maybe TRBD2 (6 bases). Deletions cut 7 bases from V and 9 bases from J, with 13 bases between. There are 11 residues in the CDR3. The germline CDR1 and CDR2 sequences are DFQATT and SNEGSKA (reference sequence). The CDR3 here is CSERVVGEQFF. Written as DNA, the CDR3 is TGCAGTGAGCGGGTCGTCGGTGAGCAGTTCTTC.

This clonotype appeared a few times. This chain links TRBV2 with TRBJ2-1, with a weak D call TRBD1 (6 bases). The CDR3 contains 14 residues. The germline gives CDR1 SNHLY, CDR2 FYNNEI. Trimming cost V 4 bases and J 5 bases, with 12 bases left between them. CDR3 nucleotide sequence: TGTGCCAGCAGTGGGCAGGGGATTAACAATGAGCAGTTCTTC. This gives the protein CASSGQGINNEQFF.

The chain joins TRBV5-1 to TRBJ2-1; 12 nucleotides match TRBD2. V trimming: 1 base; J trimming: 6 bases; junction bases outside the gene matches: 8. Germline V gives CDR1 SGHRS, CDR2 YFSETQ. There are 17 residues in the CDR3. CDR3: CASSLTLAGGLGNEQFF. The CDR3 DNA reads TGCGCCAGCAGCTTGACACTAGCGGGAGGTCTGGGCAATGAGCAGTTCTTC.

This clonotype was seen only a few times. The chain links TRBV28 to TRBJ2-7, with TRBD2 matching 16 bases. CDR1 is MDHEN, CDR2 SYDVKM, per germline. Trimming took 7 bases from V and 0 from J; bases not matched to a gene: 9. The CDR3 covers 18 residues. The CDR3 region is CASTGGTSGRGVSYEQYF. The CDR3, as DNA: TGTGCCAGCACCGGAGGGACTAGCGGGAGGGGGGTCTCCTACGAGCAGTACTTC.

The chain is built from TRBV9 and TRBJ2-5; perhaps TRBD1 as D (6 bases). The end of the DNA aligns better with TRBJ2-1, so the J call may be wrong. CDR1 SGDLS and CDR2 YYNGEE come from the germline V gene. This CDR3 spans 14 amino acids. CDR3 loop: CASSAGQPQETQFF. The CDR3 DNA is TGTGCCAGCAGCGCAGGACAGCCCCAAGAGACCCAGTTCTTC.

The rearrangement links TRBV5-1 to TRBJ2-5; 13 bases line up with TRBD2. CDR3 length equals 15 residues. Germline CDR1 and CDR2: SGHRS and YFSETQ. J lost 5 bases, V lost 3 bases, and 4 bases had no gene match. Here the CDR3 DNA reads TGCGCCAGCAGCTACCAGACTAGCGGGAGGGAGACCCAGTACTTC. Translating gives CASSYQTSGRETQYF. Combining the CDR3 with reference TRBV5-1 and TRBJ2-5 gives the whole variable domain KAGVTQTPRYLIKTRGQQVTLSCSPISGHRSVSWYQQTPGQGLQFLFEYFSETQRNKGNFPGRFSGRQFSNSRSEMNVSTLELGDSALYLCASSYQTSGRETQYFGPGTRLLVL.

The V and J genes are TRBV28 and TRBJ2-6; unclear D gene. Germline loops: CDR1 MDHEN, CDR2 SYDVKM. CDR3 length equals 14 residues. The V end was cut by 7 bases, the J end by 2 bases, with 9 bases between. The CDR3 DNA is TGTGCCAGCAACCGCATAGCTGGGGCCAACGTCCTGACTTTC. Its protein product is CASNRIAGANVLTF.